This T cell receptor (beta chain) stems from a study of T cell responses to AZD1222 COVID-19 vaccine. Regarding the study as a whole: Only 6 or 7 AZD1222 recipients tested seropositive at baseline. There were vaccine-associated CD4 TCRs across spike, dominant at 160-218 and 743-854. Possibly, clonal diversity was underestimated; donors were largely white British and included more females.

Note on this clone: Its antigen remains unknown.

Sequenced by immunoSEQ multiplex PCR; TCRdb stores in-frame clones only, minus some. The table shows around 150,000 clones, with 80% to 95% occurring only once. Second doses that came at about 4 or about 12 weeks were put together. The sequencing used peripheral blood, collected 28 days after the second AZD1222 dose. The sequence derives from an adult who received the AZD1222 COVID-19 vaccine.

DNA of the CDR3: TGTGCCAGCACCCCTTATGGGGCATTGAACACCGGGGAGCTGTTTTTT. Amino acid sequence: CASTPYGALNTGELFF. This chain connects TRBV27 to TRBJ2-2, with D perhaps matching TRBD1 (5 bases). CDR1 MNHEY and CDR2 SMNVEV come from the germline V gene (reference sequence). The CDR3 covers 16 residues. V dropped 7 bases and J dropped 1 base, with 16 bases sitting between them.